This T cell receptor (beta chain) comes out of a study of regulatory T cells in long-lasting Graves disease. Noted time point: newly diagnosed GD, antithyroid drugs for less than 3 months. There was RNA extracted from PBMCs, and the TCR library was made from it. For TCR beta, libraries came from iRepertoire HTBI primers and Arm-PCR of CDR3 regions. TCRdb ran MiXCR on the multiplex PCR reads and lists one entry per CDR3 protein. The repertoire has around 450,000 distinct CDR3 sequences, about 15% of them found once; the top ten carry around 15%. This clonotype was counted ten times or more. This sample was also put to use in a study of T cells in Graves' hyperthyroidism and ophthalmopathy. Turning to that study: HTBI primers were the set used in a first-round RT-PCR of the TCR CDR3.

The sample was peripheral blood mononuclear cells (PBMCs), taken at new diagnosis, from a patient treated with antithyroid drugs. This TCR was sampled from a woman aged 25 to 39 with Graves disease.

DNA for the CDR3: TGTGCCAGCTCACCACTCAAGGACGCCGAAAAACTGTTTTTT. Its protein is CASSPLKDAEKLFF. The rearrangement uses TRBV18 and TRBJ1-4; D uncertain. CDR3 length: 14 amino acids. The V end was cut by 1 base, the J end by 8 bases, with 11 bases between. From germline, CDR1 is KGHSH and CDR2 LQKENI.